This T cell receptor beta chain was sequenced in a study of T cells in localized non-small cell lung cancer. Study results and caveats: With higher T cell density in blood came longer overall survival. Compared with tumor, uninvolved adjacent lung displayed greater T cell clonality, ranking highest overall. Adjacent lung exhibited a median of approximately 59 among the 100 most abundant tumor clones. Sequencing, confined to only one tumor region, leaves heterogeneity possible.

A note on this clone: What it binds is unknown.

V was pared by 2 bases and J by 2 bases, with 6 bases of the junction left unmatched. This CDR3 region has 15 residues. The germline V gene encodes CDR1 SNHLY and CDR2 FYNNEI. Profiling relied on immunoSEQ multiplex PCR, and the TCRdb table lists in-frame clones only, not all of them. The sample carries about 31,000 clones, 94% recorded once. The input for sequencing was peripheral blood, taken before any cancer treatment. The sequence derives from a woman aged 35 to 69 with stage I lung adenocarcinoma. The rearrangement links TRBV2 to TRBJ2-7, with 7 bases that match TRBD2. The CDR3 DNA follows: TGTGCCAGCAGTGAATGGGCTAGCGGAGCCTACGAGCAGTACTTC. Encoded protein: CASSEWASGAYEQYF.